The 29 T cell receptor beta chains given below trace back to one sample, sequenced in a study of blood T cells in healthy people across ages (dated by TCRdb to between 2014 and 2017). The library was generated by 5' RACE. Sequencer: Illumina HiSeq 2500. A second PCR of about 7 to 12 cycles was performed with a sample-barcoded 5' primer and a J-beta primer mix. Through fastp at Q25 and MiXCR, TCRdb rebuilt clones from the public reads, retaining in-frame beta chains. Each CDR3 protein appears once, grouped with its most common genes and DNA. For this sample the table gives 730,000 or so distinct CDR3 sequences, of which around 40% were detected only once. Jointly, the top ten make up 20% to 25% of the sample. The specimen was blood. The receptors were gathered from a woman in her fifties or sixties in good health.

This chain uses TRBV29-1 with TRBJ1-2; the D is unclear. CDR1 and CDR2 from the germline V gene are SQVTM and ANQGSEA. The CDR3 runs 13 residues. V dropped 0 bases and J dropped 2 bases, with 7 bases sitting between them. The CDR3 is CSVEEPGNYGYTF. CDR3 DNA sequence: TGCAGCGTTGAAGAGCCCGGAAACTATGGCTACACCTTC.

On this clonotype itself: A much larger clone differs from this one at a single base, so this may be a read error. The chain recombines TRBV2 with TRBJ2-1; D is tentatively TRBD1 or TRBD2 (6 bases each). With the DNA end fitting TRBJ2-7 better, the J assignment may be wrong. The CDR3 has 14 residues. Germline V gene lookup returns CDR1 SNHLY and CDR2 FYNNEI. CDR3 amino acids: CASKVGGSYNEQYF. The CDR3, as DNA: TGTGCCAGCAAGGTGGGGGGCTCCTACAATGAGCAGTACTTC.

The CDR3 region is CSARQGQGRTEAFF. The CDR3, as DNA: TGCAGTGCTAGACAAGGACAGGGGAGGACTGAAGCTTTCTTT. The chain employs TRBV20-1 and TRBJ1-1; 9 bases agree with TRBD1. Germline V lookup: CDR1 DFQATT, CDR2 SNEGSKA (reference sequence). The CDR3 has 14 amino acids. V trimming: 2 bases; J trimming: 5 bases; junction bases outside the gene matches: 6.

The rearrangement joins TRBV7-2 to TRBJ1-4, with D hard to call. The V gene's germline CDR1 is SGHTA and CDR2 FQGNSA. The CDR3 is 16 amino acids. V lost 3 bases and J lost 8, with 19 bases in between. The CDR3 DNA sequence: TGTGCCAGCAGCTTGAATGGACTCAAAGAGTGGGAAAAACTGTTTTTT. Protein sequence: CASSLNGLKEWEKLFF. The variable domain in full, with the rest retrieved from reference TRBV7-2 and TRBJ1-4, is GAGVSQSPSNKVTEKGKDVELRCDPISGHTALYWYRQSLGQGLEFLIYFQGNSAPDKSGLPSDRFSAERTGGSVSTLTIQRTQQEDSAVYLCASSLNGLKEWEKLFFGSGTQLSVL.

J is TRBJ2-2 and V is TRBV12-3 or TRBV12-4; the D gene is possibly TRBD2 (5 bases). This CDR3 spans 11 amino acids. Trimming removed 7 bases at V and 8 bases at J, with 8 bases between. The CDR3 coding sequence is TGTGCCAGCACACTAGTAGGGGAGCTGTTTTTT. It specifies CASTLVGELFF.

This sequence joins TRBV20-1 and TRBJ1-5; 8 bases map to TRBD1. J lost 5 bases, V lost 5 bases, and 8 bases had no gene match. Germline loops: CDR1 DFQATT, CDR2 SNEGSKA (reference sequence). The CDR3 totals 14 residues. The CDR3 DNA reads TGCAGTGCTCCGGACAGGGACGAACATCAGCCCCAGCATTTT. This gives the protein CSAPDRDEHQPQHF.

This chain connects TRBV4-1 to TRBJ2-4; the D gene is possibly TRBD2 (6 bases). Germline-derived CDR1 and CDR2 are MGHRA and YSYEKL. Trimming removed 3 bases from V and 0 bases from J, with 18 bases in between. The CDR3 has 18 amino acids. CDR3 sequence reads: CASSHRPGETLAKNIQYF. The CDR3 DNA reads TGCGCCAGCAGCCACAGACCGGGGGAAACGCTAGCCAAAAACATTCAGTACTTC.

The sample holds a few counts of this clonotype. This may be a read error, as it is one base from a much larger clone. The J gene is TRBJ2-5, the V gene TRBV3-1, with D tentatively TRBD2 (6 bases). V was trimmed by 4 bases and J by 11 bases, leaving 23 bases between them. Germline CDR1 is LGHDT and CDR2 is YNNKEL (reference sequence). The CDR3 sequence is 15 residues long. The CDR3 coding sequence is TGTGCCAGCAGCCCCCGGACTGGGCAAGGGGAGGAGCAGTACTTC. Protein: CASSPRTGQGEEQYF.

The V gene is TRBV7-6, the J gene TRBJ2-7; D gene unclear. V was shortened by 1 base and J by 7 bases, with 17 bases between the two germline ends. The germline CDR1 and CDR2 sequences are SGHVS and FNYEAQ. This CDR3 comprises 15 residues. CDR3 nucleotides: TGTGCCAGCAGCTTAGAACACAGAGCGTACAATGAGCAGTACTTC. The encoded protein is CASSLEHRAYNEQYF.

This clonotype was detected only a few times. This sequence joins TRBV3-1 and TRBJ2-1; D is ambiguous. V lost 2 bases and J 12 bases, leaving 11 bases between the germline ends. Germline CDR1 and CDR2: LGHDT and YNNKEL (reference sequence). The CDR3 totals 12 residues. The CDR3 loop is CASSQSGRRQFF. The CDR3 coding sequence is TGTGCCAGCAGCCAATCTGGCAGGAGGCAGTTCTTC.

This clonotype occurred a few times. The J gene is TRBJ2-1, the V gene TRBV29-1, with TRBD2 matching over 9 bases. V lost 4 bases and J lost 9; bases outside the gene matches: 7. Germline V lookup: CDR1 SQVTM, CDR2 ANQGSEA. This CDR3 has 13 amino acids. The CDR3 sequence: CSVGLAEVGEQFF. The CDR3 bases are TGCAGCGTTGGACTAGCGGAGGTGGGTGAGCAGTTCTTC.

In this sample, this clonotype turned up a few times. This chain connects TRBV20-1 to TRBJ2-1; D is uncertain. The CDR3 is made up of 12 amino acids. The V end was cut by 6 bases, the J end by 0 bases, with 6 bases between. The V gene's germline CDR1 is DFQATT and CDR2 SNEGSKA (reference sequence). The CDR3 protein is CSAKGSYNEQFF. In nucleotides, the CDR3 is TGCAGTGCCAAGGGCTCCTACAATGAGCAGTTCTTC.

This clonotype came up a few times. The chain links TRBV7-9 to TRBJ2-6; D unresolved. This CDR3 is 15 amino acids long. Trimming shortened V by 3 bases and J by 1 base, and 7 bases separated the two germline ends. The germline CDR1 and CDR2 sequences are SEHNR and FQNEAQ (reference sequence). CDR3 loop: CASSFPQSGANVLTF. The CDR3 nucleotides read TGTGCCAGCAGCTTCCCCCAATCTGGGGCCAACGTCCTGACTTTC.

The chain combines TRBV12-3 or TRBV12-4 with TRBJ2-2; D gene ambiguous. This CDR3 has 13 residues. Trimming cost V 7 bases and J 5 bases, with 11 bases left between them. For the CDR3, the DNA is TGTGCCAGCACCAGTTGGGGAACCGGGGAGCTGTTTTTT. It encodes CASTSWGTGELFF.

CDR3 nucleotides: TGTGCCAGCAGTTACTCGACGAGGGGAGAAAATTCACCCCTCCACTTT. It codes for CASSYSTRGENSPLHF. The J gene is TRBJ1-6, the V gene TRBV6-5, with D maybe TRBD1 (5 bases). CDR1 is MNHEY, CDR2 SVGAGI, per germline. The V and J ends lost 0 bases and 7 bases respectively, with 13 bases between them. This CDR3 is 16 amino acids long.

At least ten counts were recorded for this clonotype. The rearrangement joins TRBV7-2 to TRBJ2-1; 8 nucleotides match TRBD2. This CDR3 has 16 residues. V lost 5 bases to trimming and J lost 7 bases; unmatched junction nucleotides: 13. Germline values: CDR1 SGHTA, CDR2 FQGNSA. The CDR3, as DNA: TGTGCCAGCAGCCCGATGGGGCGGGGGGCCGGGAATGAGCAGTTCTTC. It yields the protein CASSPMGRGAGNEQFF. Drawing the rest from reference TRBV7-2 and TRBJ2-1, the complete variable domain is GAGVSQSPSNKVTEKGKDVELRCDPISGHTALYWYRQSLGQGLEFLIYFQGNSAPDKSGLPSDRFSAERTGGSVSTLTIQRTQQEDSAVYLCASSPMGRGAGNEQFFGPGTRLTVL.

In its sample, this clonotype was seen a few times. V usage is TRBV15 and J usage is TRBJ2-1, with D perhaps matching TRBD1 (6 bases). The V gene lost 3 bases and the J gene lost 4 bases, with 16 bases spanning the gap. Germline CDR1 reads LNHNV; CDR2 reads YYDKDF (reference sequence). This CDR3 has 16 residues. This CDR3 is CATSSLTGRRYNEQFF. CDR3 DNA: TGTGCCACCAGCAGCCTGACAGGTCGTAGGTACAATGAGCAGTTCTTC.

This clonotype came up many times. V is TRBV7-2 and J is TRBJ2-1; a possible D gene is TRBD1 (5 bases). Trimming stripped 4 bases from V and 3 bases from J, with 13 bases between. The length of the CDR3 is 15 residues. From germline, CDR1 is SGHTA and CDR2 FQGNSA. The CDR3 loop reads CASSSPEDNYNEQFF. The CDR3 bases are TGTGCCAGCAGCTCGCCAGAGGACAACTACAATGAGCAGTTCTTC. Full variable domain (rest looked up from reference TRBV7-2 and TRBJ2-1): GAGVSQSPSNKVTEKGKDVELRCDPISGHTALYWYRQSLGQGLEFLIYFQGNSAPDKSGLPSDRFSAERTGGSVSTLTIQRTQQEDSAVYLCASSSPEDNYNEQFFGPGTRLTVL.

Only a few counts were recorded for this clonotype. This rearrangement joins TRBV28 to TRBJ1-4; 8 nucleotides line up with TRBD1. V was pared by 6 bases and J by 7 bases, with 7 bases of the junction left unmatched. CDR1 and CDR2 from the germline V gene are MDHEN and SYDVKM. This CDR3 is 14 amino acids long. The DNA for the CDR3 is TGTGCCAGCAGGGCGACAGGGGAGGCTGAAAAACTGTTTTTT. Residues: CASRATGEAEKLFF.

This chain connects TRBV30 to TRBJ1-2; no definite D call. This CDR3 is 14 amino acids long. The V gene lost 0 bases and the J gene lost 4 bases, with 12 bases spanning the gap. The germline gives CDR1 GTSNPN, CDR2 SVGIG (reference sequence). CDR3 protein: CAWSVEGFGYGYTF. The CDR3 coding sequence is TGTGCCTGGAGTGTGGAGGGTTTTGGCTATGGCTACACCTTC.

The CDR3 DNA follows: TGCGCCAGCAGCCAATCCGGACAGGTGAATAATTCACCCCTCCACTTT. Translating it yields CASSQSGQVNNSPLHF. The chain uses TRBV4-1 and TRBJ1-6; TRBD1 aligns across 7 bases. Trimming at V came to 2 bases and at J to 5 bases, leaving 6 bases not matched to a gene. Germline lookup yields CDR1 MGHRA and CDR2 YSYEKL. The CDR3 has 16 amino acids.

This chain joins TRBV20-1 and TRBJ2-1; possibly TRBD2 for D (5 bases). The V gene's germline CDR1 is DFQATT and CDR2 SNEGSKA (reference sequence). The CDR3 loop spans 15 amino acids. V lost 1 base and J lost 10, with 20 bases in between. The CDR3 region has the DNA TGCAGTGCTAGAGCCCCCGTCGGGAATTCCTACGAGCAGTTCTTC. Protein: CSARAPVGNSYEQFF.

V and J are TRBV7-2 and TRBJ2-5, with D unclear. From germline, CDR1 is SGHTA and CDR2 FQGNSA. There are 13 residues in the CDR3. V was pared by 4 bases and J by 4 bases, with 10 bases between. CDR3 bases: TGTGCCAGCAGCTCAGGTATCAGAGAGACCCAGTACTTC. Translation: CASSSGIRETQYF.

This sequence joins TRBV20-1 and TRBJ2-1, with TRBD2 matching 8 bases. This CDR3 has 18 amino acids. V lost 2 bases, J lost 3 bases, and 15 bases stayed unmatched. Germline CDR1 reads DFQATT; CDR2 reads SNEGSKA (reference sequence). The CDR3 DNA is TGCAGTGCTAGAAAACAGTGGCGAGCGGGGGACTACTACAATGAGCAGTTCTTC. Encoded protein: CSARKQWRAGDYYNEQFF.

The CDR3 loop is CASGWGHPGEQYF. The DNA for the CDR3 is TGTGCCAGCGGCTGGGGCCATCCCGGGGAGCAGTACTTC. This rearrangement joins TRBV7-2 to TRBJ2-7, with D maybe TRBD1 (5 bases). V gave up 8 bases and J gave up 7 bases, with 18 bases separating them. From germline, CDR1 is SGHTA and CDR2 FQGNSA. The CDR3 has 13 amino acids.

The chain employs TRBV6-1 and TRBJ1-5, with 7 bases aligning to TRBD1. The CDR3 extends over 15 amino acids. Germline V CDR1 and CDR2: MNHNS, SASEGT. J was trimmed by 3 bases and V by 2 bases; bases with no gene match: 4. The CDR3 is CASSETGDFNQPQHF. As DNA, the CDR3 is TGTGCCAGCAGTGAAACAGGGGACTTCAATCAGCCCCAGCATTTT.

This clonotype was counted at least ten times. This sequence joins TRBV5-1 and TRBJ2-1, with unresolved D. The CDR3 is made up of 13 amino acids. Trimming stripped 4 bases from V and 3 bases from J, with 8 bases between. Germline V lookup: CDR1 SGHRS, CDR2 YFSETQ. The DNA for the CDR3 is TGCGCCAGCAGCAACGGTGACTACAATGAGCAGTTCTTC. It codes for CASSNGDYNEQFF.

This clonotype was seen a handful of times. The CDR3: CASSDFTSGATDTQYF. The CDR3 DNA reads as TGTGCCAGCAGTGATTTTACTAGCGGAGCCACAGATACGCAGTATTTT. The chain recombines TRBV2 with TRBJ2-3, with 8 bases fitting TRBD2. With 3 bases clipped from V and 2 bases from J, the junction kept 7 bases outside the gene matches. Germline CDR1 and CDR2: SNHLY and FYNNEI. The CDR3 has 16 amino acids. The variable domain in full, with the rest retrieved from reference TRBV2 and TRBJ2-3, is EPEVTQTPSHQVTQMGQEVILRCVPISNHLYFYWYRQILGQKVEFLVSFYNNEISEKSEIFDDQFSVERPDGSNFTLKIRSTKLEDSAMYFCASSDFTSGATDTQYFGPGTRLTVL.

This chain joins TRBV29-1 and TRBJ2-3, with D possibly TRBD2 on 5 matching bases. This CDR3 has 15 amino acids. V was shortened by 6 bases and J by 0 bases, with 16 bases between the two germline ends. The germline V gene encodes CDR1 SQVTM and CDR2 ANQGSEA. As DNA, the CDR3 is TGCAGCGTGAGTATAGCGTGGGAAAGCACAGATACGCAGTATTTT. Its protein is CSVSIAWESTDTQYF.